This T cell receptor (beta chain) is drawn from a study of cytomegalovirus exposure and HLA in healthy donors (dated by TCRdb to 2016 to 2017). Regarding the research as a whole: A later analysis indicated that the 120 or so validation repertoires were generated on the platform also employed for the 600 to 750 repertoires of the first cohort. The study was designed to test whether signatures of past pathogen exposure could be identified by cataloging public T cell receptors. In addition to the first cohort of around 670 subjects, a separate validation cohort of 130 or so different subjects was used. To predict cytomegalovirus infection status, the study brought together high-throughput TCR immunosequencing, statistical association of individual TCRs with disease status, and machine learning.

Results the study describes overall, beyond this receptor: In a later analysis, TCRs clustered in the first cohort were found to also tend to co-occur in the roughly 110 validation repertoires, with 94% of cluster scores above 0. All 120 or so repertoires were used to score co-occurrence in the validation cohort in a later analysis, because that analysis had no HLA typing for the cohort. While some public TCRs were present in many individuals, most TCR sequences turned up only very rarely across donors. The authors suggested that the approach could potentially be generalized to other disease states and immunological phenotypes. A total of around 150 TCR beta chains were listed by the study as associated with cytomegalovirus. The classifier was reported to diagnose cytomegalovirus status with high specificity and sensitivity in both the original and validation cohorts. In vitro tests confirmed that a few of the cytomegalovirus-associated TCR beta chains recognize cytomegalovirus antigens.

From a lookup of the germline V gene, CDR1 and CDR2 are SNHLY and FYNNEI. The CDR3 numbers 15 residues from cysteine through phenylalanine. Only CDR3 DNA remains: 45 bases, in frame from the first base. V trim: 6 bases; J trim: 4 bases; unmatched bases: 8. Donors formed part of the validation cohort, which comprised about 130 subjects and was distinct from the first cohort of 550 to 850 subjects. A remark on this clone: Its recognized antigen is unknown. Base qualities are not provided; no much larger clone lies one nucleotide away.

Libraries were prepared through the immunoSEQ multiplex PCR assay. As for the authors' bioinformatics: To diagnose cytomegalovirus status from the catalog of TCR beta chain sequences, a statistical classification framework was built. Not all clones reach the TCRdb copy of this immuneACCESS table, which keeps in-frame sequences only. Checked studies attribute under half of the gap to unresolved V genes and leave the rest unexplained. That table supplies the V and J calls and clone size; D and trimming were determined from the DNA. The sample data list about 160,000 clones, and roughly 90% of these were observed just once. The ten largest account for 4.2% of the sample.

The chain joins TRBV2 to TRBJ2-3; the central 9 bases match TRBD2. The material sequenced was PBMCs. The receptor was derived from a man aged 18 to 29 in good health and CMV-seropositive. The DNA reads TGTGCCAGCAGGGCCGGGACTAGCCCCCCAGATACGCAGTATTTT. Translated, this gives CASRAGTSPPDTQYF.